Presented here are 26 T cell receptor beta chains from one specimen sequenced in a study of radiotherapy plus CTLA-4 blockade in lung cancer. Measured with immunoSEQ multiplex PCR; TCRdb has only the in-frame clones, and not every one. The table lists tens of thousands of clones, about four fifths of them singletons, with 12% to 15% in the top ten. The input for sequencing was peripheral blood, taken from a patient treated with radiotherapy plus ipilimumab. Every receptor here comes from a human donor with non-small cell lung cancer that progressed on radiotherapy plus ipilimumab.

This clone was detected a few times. CDR3 residues: CASSPTGGRDNEQFF. CDR3 sequence (DNA): TGTGCCAGCAGTCCTACAGGGGGCCGCGACAATGAGCAGTTCTTC. The chain uses TRBV2 and TRBJ2-1; 9 bases are shared with TRBD1. V dropped 5 bases and J dropped 5; count of bases not matched to a gene: 7. Germline V gene lookup returns CDR1 SNHLY and CDR2 FYNNEI. CDR3 length equals 15 residues.

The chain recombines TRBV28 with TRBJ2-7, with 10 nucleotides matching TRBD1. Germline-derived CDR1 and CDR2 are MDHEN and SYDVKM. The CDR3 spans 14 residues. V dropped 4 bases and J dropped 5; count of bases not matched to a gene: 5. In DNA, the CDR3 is TGTGCCAGCAGTTGGACAGGGGGTACCGACGAGCAGTACTTC. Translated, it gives CASSWTGGTDEQYF.

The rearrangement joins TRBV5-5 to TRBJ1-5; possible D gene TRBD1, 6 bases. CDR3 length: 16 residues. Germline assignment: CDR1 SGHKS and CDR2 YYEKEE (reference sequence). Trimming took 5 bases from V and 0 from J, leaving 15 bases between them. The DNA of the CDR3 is TGTGCCAGCAGTGAGGGGGGAATGTATAGCAATCAGCCCCAGCATTTT. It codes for CASSEGGMYSNQPQHF.

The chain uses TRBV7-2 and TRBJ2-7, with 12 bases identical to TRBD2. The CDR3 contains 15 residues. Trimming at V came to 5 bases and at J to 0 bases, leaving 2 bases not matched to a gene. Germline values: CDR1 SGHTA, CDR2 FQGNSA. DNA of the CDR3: TGTGCCAGCAGCAGGACTAGCGGGAACTCCTACGAGCAGTACTTC. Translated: CASSRTSGNSYEQYF.

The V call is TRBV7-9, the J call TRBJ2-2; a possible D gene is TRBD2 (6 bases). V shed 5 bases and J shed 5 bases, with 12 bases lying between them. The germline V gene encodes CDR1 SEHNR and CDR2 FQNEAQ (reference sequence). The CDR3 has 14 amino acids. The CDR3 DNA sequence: TGTGCCAGCAGCCCACGACTAGATACCGGGGAGCTGTTTTTT. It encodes CASSPRLDTGELFF.

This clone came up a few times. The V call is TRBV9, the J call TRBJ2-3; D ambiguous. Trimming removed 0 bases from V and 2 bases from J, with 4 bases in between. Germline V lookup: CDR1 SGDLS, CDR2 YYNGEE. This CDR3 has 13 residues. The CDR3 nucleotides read TGTGCCAGCAGCGTAGACACCACAGATACGCAGTATTTT. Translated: CASSVDTTDTQYF. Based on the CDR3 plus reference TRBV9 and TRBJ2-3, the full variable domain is DSGVTQTPKHLITATGQRVTLRCSPRSGDLSVYWYQQSLDQGLQFLIQYYNGEERAKGNILERFSAQQFPDLHSELNLSSLELGDSALYFCASSVDTTDTQYFGPGTRLTVL.

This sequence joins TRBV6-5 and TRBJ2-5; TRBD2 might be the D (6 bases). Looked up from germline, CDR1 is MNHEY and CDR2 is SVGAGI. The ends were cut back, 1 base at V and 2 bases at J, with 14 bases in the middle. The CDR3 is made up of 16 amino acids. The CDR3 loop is CASSYYRGSGQETQYF. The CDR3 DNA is TGTGCCAGCAGTTACTATCGGGGTAGCGGACAAGAGACCCAGTACTTC.

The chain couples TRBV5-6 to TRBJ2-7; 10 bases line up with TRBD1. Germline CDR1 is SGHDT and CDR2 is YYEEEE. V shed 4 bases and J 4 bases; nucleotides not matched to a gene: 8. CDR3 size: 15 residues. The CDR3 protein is CASSRRDRGWYEQYF. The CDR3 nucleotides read TGTGCCAGCAGCCGCCGGGACAGGGGTTGGTACGAGCAGTACTTC.

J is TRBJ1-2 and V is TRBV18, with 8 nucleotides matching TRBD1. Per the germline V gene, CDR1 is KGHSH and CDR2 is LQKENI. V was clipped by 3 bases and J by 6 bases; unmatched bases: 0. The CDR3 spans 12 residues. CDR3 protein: CASSPTGDGYTF. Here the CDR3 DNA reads TGTGCCAGCTCACCGACAGGGGATGGCTACACCTTC.

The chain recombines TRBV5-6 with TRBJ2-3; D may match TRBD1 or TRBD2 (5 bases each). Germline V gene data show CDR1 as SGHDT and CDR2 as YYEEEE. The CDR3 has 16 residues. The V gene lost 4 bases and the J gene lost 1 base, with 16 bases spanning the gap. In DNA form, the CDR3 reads TGTGCCAGCAGCAGGGACCCGTCAGGTGGCACAGATACGCAGTATTTT. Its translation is CASSRDPSGGTDTQYF.

As DNA, the CDR3 is TGCGCCAGCAGCCAGGTCAGGGACACAGATACGCAGTATTTT. Residues: CASSQVRDTDTQYF. The rearrangement uses TRBV4-1 and TRBJ2-3, with a tentative D call TRBD1 (5 bases). Trimming removed 3 bases at V and 2 bases at J, with 9 bases between. The germline gives CDR1 MGHRA, CDR2 YSYEKL. The CDR3 spans 14 residues.

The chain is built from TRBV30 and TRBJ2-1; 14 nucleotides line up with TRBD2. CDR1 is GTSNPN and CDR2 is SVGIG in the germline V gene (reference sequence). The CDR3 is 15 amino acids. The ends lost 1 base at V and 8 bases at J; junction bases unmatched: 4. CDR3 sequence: CAWSAGLAGGDEQFF. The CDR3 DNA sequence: TGTGCCTGGAGTGCCGGACTAGCGGGGGGAGATGAGCAGTTCTTC.

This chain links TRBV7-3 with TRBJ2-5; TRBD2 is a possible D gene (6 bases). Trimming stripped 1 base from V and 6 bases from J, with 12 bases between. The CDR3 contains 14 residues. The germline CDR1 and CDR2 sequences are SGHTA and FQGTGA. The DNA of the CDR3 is TGTGCCAGCAGCTTAAGGGGCGGAGGGAAGACCCAGTACTTC. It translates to CASSLRGGGKTQYF.

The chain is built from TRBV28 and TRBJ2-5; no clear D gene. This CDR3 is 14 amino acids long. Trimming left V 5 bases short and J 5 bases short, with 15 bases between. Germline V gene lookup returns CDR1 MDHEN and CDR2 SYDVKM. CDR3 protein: CASSPMQETETQYF. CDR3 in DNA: TGTGCCAGCAGTCCCATGCAAGAGACGGAGACCCAGTACTTC.

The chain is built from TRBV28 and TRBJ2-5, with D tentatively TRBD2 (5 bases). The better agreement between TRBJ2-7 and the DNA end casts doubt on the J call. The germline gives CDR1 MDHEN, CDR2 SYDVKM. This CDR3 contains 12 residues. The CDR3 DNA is TGTGCCAGCAGTCCCCGGGGCTACGAGCAGTACTTC. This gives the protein CASSPRGYEQYF.

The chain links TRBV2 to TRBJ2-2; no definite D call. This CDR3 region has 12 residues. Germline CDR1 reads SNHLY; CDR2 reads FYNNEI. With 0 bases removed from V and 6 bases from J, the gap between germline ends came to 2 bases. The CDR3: CASSEASGELFF. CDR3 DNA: TGTGCCAGCAGTGAAGCTTCCGGGGAGCTGTTTTTT.

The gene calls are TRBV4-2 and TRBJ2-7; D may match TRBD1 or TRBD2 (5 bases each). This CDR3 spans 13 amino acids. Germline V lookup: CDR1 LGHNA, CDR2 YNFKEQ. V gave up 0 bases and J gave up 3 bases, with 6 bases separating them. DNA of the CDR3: TGTGCCAGCAGCCAAGATGGGGGCTACGAGCAGTACTTC. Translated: CASSQDGGYEQYF.

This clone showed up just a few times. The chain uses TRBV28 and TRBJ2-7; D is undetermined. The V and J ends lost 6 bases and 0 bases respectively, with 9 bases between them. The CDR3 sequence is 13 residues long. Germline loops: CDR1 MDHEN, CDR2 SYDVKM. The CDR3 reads CASSHQSSYEQYF. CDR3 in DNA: TGTGCCAGCAGCCACCAAAGCTCCTACGAGCAGTACTTC. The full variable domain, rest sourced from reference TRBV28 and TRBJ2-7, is DVKVTQSSRYLVKRTGEKVFLECVQDMDHENMFWYRQDPGLGLRLIYFSYDVKMKEKGDIPEGYSVSREKKERFSLILESASTNQTSMYLCASSHQSSYEQYFGPGTRLTVT.

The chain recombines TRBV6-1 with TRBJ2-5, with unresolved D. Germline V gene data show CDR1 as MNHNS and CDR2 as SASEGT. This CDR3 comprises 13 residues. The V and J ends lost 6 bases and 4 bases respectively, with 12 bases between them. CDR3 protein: CASRRDHGETQYF. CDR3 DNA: TGTGCCAGCAGAAGGGATCACGGAGAGACCCAGTACTTC.

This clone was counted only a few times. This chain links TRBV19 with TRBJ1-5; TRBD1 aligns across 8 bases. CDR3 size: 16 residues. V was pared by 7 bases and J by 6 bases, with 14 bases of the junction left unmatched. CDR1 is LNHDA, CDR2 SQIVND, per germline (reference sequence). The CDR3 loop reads CASKGLAGGKSQPQHF. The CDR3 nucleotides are TGTGCCAGTAAGGGCCTCGCAGGGGGCAAGAGTCAGCCCCAGCATTTT.

Written as DNA, the CDR3 is TGTGCCAGCAGCCGTCAAGAGAACACTGAAGCTTTCTTT. It specifies CASSRQENTEAFF. The rearrangement links TRBV5-5 to TRBJ1-1; D remains unclear. This CDR3 contains 13 residues. Per germline, CDR1 SGHKS and CDR2 YYEKEE (reference sequence). Trimming took 4 bases from V and 1 from J, leaving 8 bases between them.

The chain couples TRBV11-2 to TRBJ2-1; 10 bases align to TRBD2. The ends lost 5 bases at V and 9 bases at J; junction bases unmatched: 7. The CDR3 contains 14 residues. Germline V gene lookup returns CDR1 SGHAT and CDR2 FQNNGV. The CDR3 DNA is TGTGCCAGCAGCCCACTAGCGGGGAGGGGTGAGCAGTTCTTC. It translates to CASSPLAGRGEQFF.

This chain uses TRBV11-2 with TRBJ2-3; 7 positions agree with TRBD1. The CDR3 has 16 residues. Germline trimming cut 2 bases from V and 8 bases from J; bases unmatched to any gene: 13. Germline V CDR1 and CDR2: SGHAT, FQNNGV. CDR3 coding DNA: TGTGCCAGCAGCTTAAGGGCCGACAGGGCCGGTGGTACGCAGTATTTT. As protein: CASSLRADRAGGTQYF.

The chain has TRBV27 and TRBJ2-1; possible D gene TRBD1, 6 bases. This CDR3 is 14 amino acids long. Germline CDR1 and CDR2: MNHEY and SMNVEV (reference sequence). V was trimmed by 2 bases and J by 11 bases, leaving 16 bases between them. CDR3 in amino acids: CASSLGGAQGKQFF. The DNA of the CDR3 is TGTGCCAGCAGTTTAGGAGGAGCCCAGGGGAAGCAGTTCTTC.

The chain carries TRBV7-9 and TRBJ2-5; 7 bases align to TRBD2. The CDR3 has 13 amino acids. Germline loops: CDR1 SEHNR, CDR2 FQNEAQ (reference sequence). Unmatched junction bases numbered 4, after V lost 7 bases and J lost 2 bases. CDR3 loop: CASIGLGQETQYF. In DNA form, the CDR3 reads TGTGCCAGCATCGGACTAGGACAAGAGACCCAGTACTTC.

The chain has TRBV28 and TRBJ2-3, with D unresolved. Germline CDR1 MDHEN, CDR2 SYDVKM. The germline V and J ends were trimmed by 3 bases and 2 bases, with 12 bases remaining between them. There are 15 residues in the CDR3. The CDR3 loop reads CASSFRGFNTDTQYF. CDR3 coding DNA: TGTGCCAGCAGTTTTCGCGGTTTTAACACAGATACGCAGTATTTT.